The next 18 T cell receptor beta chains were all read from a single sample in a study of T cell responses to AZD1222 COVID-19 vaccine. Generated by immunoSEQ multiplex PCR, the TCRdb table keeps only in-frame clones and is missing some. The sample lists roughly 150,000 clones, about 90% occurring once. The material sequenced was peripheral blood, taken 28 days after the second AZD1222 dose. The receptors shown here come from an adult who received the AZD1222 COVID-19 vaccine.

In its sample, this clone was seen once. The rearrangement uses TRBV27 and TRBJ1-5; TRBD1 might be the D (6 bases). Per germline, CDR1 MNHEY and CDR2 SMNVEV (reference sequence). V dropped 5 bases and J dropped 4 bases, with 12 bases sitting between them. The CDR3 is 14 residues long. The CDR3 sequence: CASSTRQANQPQHF. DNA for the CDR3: TGTGCCAGCAGTACACGACAGGCTAATCAGCCCCAGCATTTT.

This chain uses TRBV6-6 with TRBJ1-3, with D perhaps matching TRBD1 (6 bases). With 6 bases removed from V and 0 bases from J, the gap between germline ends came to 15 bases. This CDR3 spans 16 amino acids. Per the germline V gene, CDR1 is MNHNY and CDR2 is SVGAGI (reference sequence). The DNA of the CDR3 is TGTGCCAGCAGCCTAGGACAGTCCCTCTCTGGAAACACCATATATTTT. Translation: CASSLGQSLSGNTIYF.

The CDR3 coding sequence is TGCGCCAGCAGCCGGTTAGCAACTAATGAAAAACTGTTTTTT. This sequence encodes CASSRLATNEKLFF. This sequence joins TRBV5-1 and TRBJ1-4; D is unresolved. Trimming took off 4 bases at V and 0 bases at J, with 7 bases between the two ends. CDR1 SGHRS and CDR2 YFSETQ come from the germline V gene. This CDR3 comprises 14 residues.

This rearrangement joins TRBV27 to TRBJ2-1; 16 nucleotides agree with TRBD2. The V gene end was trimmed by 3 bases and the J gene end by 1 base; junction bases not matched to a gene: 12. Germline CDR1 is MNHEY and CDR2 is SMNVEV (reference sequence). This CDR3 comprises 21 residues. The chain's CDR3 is CASSFFPTGTSGRVSYNEQFF. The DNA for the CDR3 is TGTGCCAGCAGTTTTTTCCCGACCGGGACTAGCGGGAGGGTTTCCTACAATGAGCAGTTCTTC.

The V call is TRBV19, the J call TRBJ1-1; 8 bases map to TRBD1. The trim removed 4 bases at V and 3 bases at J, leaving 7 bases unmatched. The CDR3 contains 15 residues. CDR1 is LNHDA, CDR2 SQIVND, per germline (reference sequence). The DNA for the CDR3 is TGTGCCAGTAGTACCGCAGGGGGCCGCGACACTGAAGCTTTCTTT. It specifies CASSTAGGRDTEAFF.

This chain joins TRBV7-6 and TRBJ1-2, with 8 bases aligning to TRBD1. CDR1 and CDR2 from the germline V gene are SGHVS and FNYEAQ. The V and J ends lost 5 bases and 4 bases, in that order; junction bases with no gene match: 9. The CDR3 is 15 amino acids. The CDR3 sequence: CASSLGQGRGYGYTF. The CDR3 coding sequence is TGTGCCAGCAGCCTCGGACAGGGACGGGGCTATGGCTACACCTTC.

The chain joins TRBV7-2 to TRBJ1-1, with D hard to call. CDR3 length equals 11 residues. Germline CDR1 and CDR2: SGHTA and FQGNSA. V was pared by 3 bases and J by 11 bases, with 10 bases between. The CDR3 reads CASSLGTAAFF. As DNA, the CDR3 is TGTGCCAGCAGCTTGGGTACGGCCGCTTTCTTT.

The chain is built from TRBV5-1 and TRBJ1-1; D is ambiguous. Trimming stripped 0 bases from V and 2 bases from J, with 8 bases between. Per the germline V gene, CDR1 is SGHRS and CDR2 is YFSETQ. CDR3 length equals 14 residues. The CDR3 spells CASSLAPVNTEAFF. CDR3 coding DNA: TGCGCCAGCAGCTTGGCCCCAGTTAACACTGAAGCTTTCTTT.

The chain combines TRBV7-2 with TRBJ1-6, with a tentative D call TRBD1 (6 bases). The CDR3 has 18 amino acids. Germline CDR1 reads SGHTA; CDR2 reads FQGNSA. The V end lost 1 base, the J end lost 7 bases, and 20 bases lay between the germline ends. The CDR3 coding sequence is TGTGCCAGCAGCTTAGGGGGTCCGGACAGCCTCGAGAATTCACCCCTCCACTTT. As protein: CASSLGGPDSLENSPLHF.

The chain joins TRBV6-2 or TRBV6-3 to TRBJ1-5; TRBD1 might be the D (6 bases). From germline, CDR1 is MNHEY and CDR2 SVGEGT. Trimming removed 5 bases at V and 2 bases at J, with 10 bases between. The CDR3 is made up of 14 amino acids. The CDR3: CASSADSGNQPQHF. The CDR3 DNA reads TGTGCCAGCAGTGCGGACAGCGGCAATCAGCCCCAGCATTTT.

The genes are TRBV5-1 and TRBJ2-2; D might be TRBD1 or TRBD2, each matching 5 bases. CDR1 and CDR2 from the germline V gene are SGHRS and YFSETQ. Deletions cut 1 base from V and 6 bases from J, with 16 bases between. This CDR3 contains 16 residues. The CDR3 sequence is CASSLRVLGESGELFF. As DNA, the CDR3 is TGCGCCAGCAGCTTGAGGGTTCTGGGGGAGTCCGGGGAGCTGTTTTTT.

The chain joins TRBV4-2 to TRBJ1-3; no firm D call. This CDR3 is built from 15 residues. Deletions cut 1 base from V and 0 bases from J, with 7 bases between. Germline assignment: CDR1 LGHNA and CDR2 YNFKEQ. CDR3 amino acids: CASSQVGNSGNTIYF. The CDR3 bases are TGTGCCAGCAGCCAAGTAGGGAACTCTGGAAACACCATATATTTT.

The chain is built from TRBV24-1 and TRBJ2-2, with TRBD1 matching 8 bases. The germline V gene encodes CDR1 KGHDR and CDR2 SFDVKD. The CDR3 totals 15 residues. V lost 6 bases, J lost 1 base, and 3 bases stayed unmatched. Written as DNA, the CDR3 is TGTGCCACCAGTCCCGGACAGGGGAACACCGGGGAGCTGTTTTTT. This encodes CATSPGQGNTGELFF.

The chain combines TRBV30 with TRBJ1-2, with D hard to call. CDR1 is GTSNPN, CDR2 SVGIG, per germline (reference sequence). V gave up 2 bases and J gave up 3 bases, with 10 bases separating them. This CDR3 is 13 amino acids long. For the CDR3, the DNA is TGTGCCTGGAGTTTGACGGCAGACTATGGCTACACCTTC. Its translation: CAWSLTADYGYTF. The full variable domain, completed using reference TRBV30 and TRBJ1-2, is SQTIHQWPATLVQPVGSPLSLECTVEGTSNPNLYWYRQAAGRGLQLLFYSVGIGQISSEVPQNLSASRPQDRQFILSSKKLLLSDSGFYLCAWSLTADYGYTFGSGTRLTVV.

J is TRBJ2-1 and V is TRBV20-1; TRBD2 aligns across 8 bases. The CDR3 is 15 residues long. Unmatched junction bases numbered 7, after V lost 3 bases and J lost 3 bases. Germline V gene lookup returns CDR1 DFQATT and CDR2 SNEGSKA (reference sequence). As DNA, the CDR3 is TGCAGTGCTAGTTCCGCTGCGGGAGGCTACAATGAGCAGTTCTTC. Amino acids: CSASSAAGGYNEQFF.

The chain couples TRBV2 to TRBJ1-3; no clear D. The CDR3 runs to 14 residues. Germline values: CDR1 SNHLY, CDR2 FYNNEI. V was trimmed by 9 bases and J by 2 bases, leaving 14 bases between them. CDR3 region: CARKGGSAGNTIYF. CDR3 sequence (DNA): TGTGCCAGAAAGGGAGGTAGTGCTGGAAACACCATATATTTT.

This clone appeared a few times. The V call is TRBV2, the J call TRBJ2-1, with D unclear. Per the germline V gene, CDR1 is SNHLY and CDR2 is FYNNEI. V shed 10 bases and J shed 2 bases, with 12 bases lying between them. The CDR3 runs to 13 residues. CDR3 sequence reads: CATSVGPYNEQFF. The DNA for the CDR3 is TGTGCCACCTCGGTGGGCCCCTACAATGAGCAGTTCTTC.

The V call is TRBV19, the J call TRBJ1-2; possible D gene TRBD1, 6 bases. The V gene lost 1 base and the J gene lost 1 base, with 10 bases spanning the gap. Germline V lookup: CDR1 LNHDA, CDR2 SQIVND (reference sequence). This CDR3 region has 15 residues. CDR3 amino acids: CASSIVGGDNYGYTF. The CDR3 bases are TGTGCCAGTAGTATAGTCGGGGGCGATAACTATGGCTACACCTTC. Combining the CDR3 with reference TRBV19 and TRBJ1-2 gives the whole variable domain DGGITQSPKYLFRKEGQNVTLSCEQNLNHDAMYWYRQDPGQGLRLIYYSQIVNDFQKGDIAEGYSVSREKKESFPLTVTSAQKNPTAFYLCASSIVGGDNYGYTFGSGTRLTVV.